This TCR beta chain comes out of a study of CDR3 diversity in severe acne. The CDR3 length is 18 residues. V lost 5 bases, J lost 7 bases, and 18 bases stayed unmatched. Per the germline V gene, CDR1 is SGHVS and CDR2 is FNYEAQ. TCRdb passed the PCR reads through MiXCR, listing each CDR3 protein once. The sample contains some 85,000 distinct CDR3 sequences, 49% of which appear only once. This clonotype was detected once. The receptor's source is a male donor with severe acne vulgaris. Sequenced material: blood. The genes are TRBV7-6 and TRBJ1-5; 9 nucleotides align to TRBD1. The CDR3 is CASSSRRDRAYNEQPQHF. CDR3 nucleotides: TGTGCCAGCAGCAGTCGCCGGGACAGGGCCTACAATGAGCAGCCCCAGCATTTT.